The 17 T cell receptor beta chains below come from one sample, sequenced in a study of cytomegalovirus exposure and HLA in healthy donors. Primers: 60 Vbeta forward and 13 Jbeta reverse. The assay was immunoSEQ multiplex PCR, and TCRdb's table has in-frame clones only and misses some. The table has roughly 150,000 clones, 75% seen once. The sequenced material came from PBMCs. The receptors shown here come from a man younger than 30 in good health and CMV-seropositive.

The chain joins TRBV5-1 to TRBJ2-3, with TRBD2 matching 9 bases. CDR1 and CDR2 from the germline V gene are SGHRS and YFSETQ. V lost 4 bases, J lost 1 base, and 13 bases stayed unmatched. The CDR3 covers 18 residues. The CDR3 DNA reads TGCGCCAGCAGCCCCAGGATTCCGACTAGCGGCGGCACAGATACGCAGTATTTT. Protein: CASSPRIPTSGGTDTQYF.

The gene calls are TRBV12-2 and TRBJ2-1; whether TRBD2, the table's D call, matches the DNA was not checked. TRBV12-2 is assigned pseudogene status. CDR3 length equals 14 residues. The CDR3 DNA is TGTGCAAGTCGCTTAGCGGGAGGGGGAAATGAGCAGTTCTTC. Translated, it gives CASRLAGGGNEQFF.

The genes are TRBV27 and TRBJ2-2; D may be TRBD1 (5 bases). Germline V gene lookup returns CDR1 MNHEY and CDR2 SMNVEV (reference sequence). This CDR3 comprises 12 residues. V shed 6 bases and J shed 8 bases, with 10 bases lying between them. CDR3 bases: TGTGCCAGCAGAGGGGTTTTGGGGGAGCTGTTTTTT. Protein sequence: CASRGVLGELFF.

This chain links TRBV5-1 with TRBJ2-1; 14 nucleotides match TRBD2. Trimming removed 5 bases from V and 1 base from J; junction bases left unmatched: 5. CDR1 and CDR2 from the germline V gene are SGHRS and YFSETQ. The CDR3 is 17 amino acids. The CDR3 bases are TGCGCCAGCAGGCCCGGACTAGCGGGAGGTTCCTACAATGAGCAGTTCTTC. This codes for CASRPGLAGGSYNEQFF.

This clone was counted once. The chain is built from TRBV5-1 and TRBJ2-3; 9 positions agree with TRBD2. The CDR3 totals 16 residues. Germline V gene lookup returns CDR1 SGHRS and CDR2 YFSETQ. Germline trimming cut 0 bases from V and 7 bases from J; bases unmatched to any gene: 9. The CDR3: CASSLVVSGSLHTQYF. CDR3 in DNA: TGCGCCAGCAGCTTGGTTGTTAGCGGGAGTCTCCATACGCAGTATTTT.

The sample holds one count of this clone. The V and J genes are TRBV27 and TRBJ2-5; D may be TRBD2 (5 bases). Trimming pared 6 bases from V and 1 base from J, leaving 12 bases between. The CDR3 has 14 amino acids. Germline CDR1 MNHEY, CDR2 SMNVEV (reference sequence). This CDR3 is CASSKLDSQETQYF. CDR3 in DNA: TGTGCCAGCAGCAAACTAGATTCCCAAGAGACCCAGTACTTC.

The V gene is TRBV7-2, the J gene TRBJ1-3, with a tentative D call TRBD1 (5 bases). Trimming removed 2 bases at V and 4 bases at J, with 15 bases between. Per the germline V gene, CDR1 is SGHTA and CDR2 is FQGNSA. This CDR3 has 16 amino acids. The CDR3 protein is CASSLWTTKLGNTIYF. CDR3 sequence (DNA): TGTGCCAGCAGCTTATGGACAACTAAGCTCGGAAACACCATATATTTT.

The rearrangement joins TRBV21-1 to TRBJ2-7; TRBD2 reflects the table's D call only, with no check against the DNA. TRBV21-1 is recorded as a pseudogene. The CDR3 is 15 amino acids. The CDR3 nucleotides read TGTGCCAGCAGCAAAGTATGGCGGGATAACTACGAGCAGTACTTC. This codes for CASSKVWRDNYEQYF.

This chain connects TRBV2 to TRBJ2-5; 7 bases are a match to TRBD1. The junction had 7 bases not matched to a gene; V was cut back by 8 bases and J by 4 bases. CDR1 and CDR2 from the germline V gene are SNHLY and FYNNEI. This CDR3 has 13 residues. CDR3 nucleotides: TGTGCCAGCGACCTAGGGACAGCAGAGACCCAGTACTTC. The encoded protein is CASDLGTAETQYF.

V usage is TRBV5-4 and J usage is TRBJ2-5, with 8 positions matching TRBD1. Trimming took 0 bases from V and 9 from J; bases not matched to a gene: 10. The CDR3 is 15 amino acids. The germline CDR1 and CDR2 sequences are SGHNT and YYREEE (reference sequence). The DNA for the CDR3 is TGTGCCAGCAGCTTGGGGACAGGGCAACCCGGCGCCCAGTACTTC. Residues: CASSLGTGQPGAQYF.

The chain uses TRBV18 and TRBJ2-5; the match to TRBD2 covers 7 bases. V shed 3 bases, J shed 4 bases, and the junction held 8 bases outside the gene matches. Germline V CDR1 and CDR2: KGHSH, LQKENI. The CDR3 is made up of 15 amino acids. The CDR3 is CASSPSSAGAETQYF. The CDR3 nucleotides are TGTGCCAGCTCACCCTCGTCGGCGGGAGCAGAGACCCAGTACTTC.

The V call is TRBV19, the J call TRBJ1-3; D not resolved. Germline assignment: CDR1 LNHDA and CDR2 SQIVND (reference sequence). The CDR3 consists of 14 residues. V was trimmed by 4 bases and J by 1 base, leaving 8 bases between them. CDR3 bases: TGTGCCAGTAGTACGGGAGGGTCTGGAAACACCATATATTTT. It specifies CASSTGGSGNTIYF.

The CDR3 nucleotides are TGTGCCAGCAGTTTAGGCTCCCTCCAAGAGACCCAGTACTTC. Encoded protein: CASSLGSLQETQYF. The genes are TRBV27 and TRBJ2-5, with D uncertain. Trimming took 2 bases from V and 1 from J, leaving 8 bases between them. This CDR3 has 14 amino acids. Germline assignment: CDR1 MNHEY and CDR2 SMNVEV (reference sequence).

The chain has TRBV18 and TRBJ1-5; 9 bases are a match to TRBD1. V lost 2 bases to trimming and J lost 7 bases; unmatched junction nucleotides: 12. CDR1 is KGHSH, CDR2 LQKENI, per germline. This CDR3 spans 17 amino acids. CDR3 bases: TGTGCCAGCTCACCAAATCCCGCAACAGGGGGCGACCAGCCCCAGCATTTT. This sequence encodes CASSPNPATGGDQPQHF.

The chain links TRBV6-1 to TRBJ2-3, with a possible D match to TRBD1 (5 bases). The CDR3 is 13 amino acids. From germline, CDR1 is MNHNS and CDR2 SASEGT. V was shortened by 11 bases and J by 4 bases, with 16 bases between the two germline ends. The CDR3 is CASRAYRADTQYF. DNA for the CDR3: TGTGCCTCCAGGGCCTATCGGGCAGATACGCAGTATTTT.

This clone was seen more than once but under ten times. The gene calls are TRBV27 and TRBJ1-1, with 9 nucleotides matching TRBD1. There are 17 residues in the CDR3. Germline loops: CDR1 MNHEY, CDR2 SMNVEV (reference sequence). Trimming at V came to 2 bases and at J to 4 bases, leaving 11 bases not matched to a gene. This CDR3 is CASSLSRDRVVSTEAFF. The CDR3, as DNA: TGTGCCAGCAGTTTAAGCCGGGACAGGGTAGTGAGCACTGAAGCTTTCTTT.

V is TRBV27 and J is TRBJ1-5; D is ambiguous. Germline CDR1 MNHEY, CDR2 SMNVEV (reference sequence). Trimming shortened V by 5 bases and J by 3 bases, and 11 bases separated the two germline ends. The CDR3 is made up of 14 amino acids. CDR3: CASSPLQTNQPQHF. CDR3 sequence (DNA): TGTGCCAGCAGTCCCCTACAGACCAATCAGCCCCAGCATTTT.